This T cell receptor beta chain was recovered during a study of shared clonotypes between healthy human individuals. Here immunoSEQ multiplex PCR was the method, and the copy in TCRdb shows in-frame clones only, minus some. The sample holds 800,000 to 1,200,000 clones, roughly 74% seen once. Germline V gene sequence: CDR1 SGHAT, CDR2 FQNNGV. Trimming removed 1 base at V and 7 bases at J, with 13 bases between. CDR3 size: 14 residues. Those who donated, Caucasian adults without exception, all lived in Nashville, Tennessee. Sequencing was carried out using memory CD4+ T cells from PBMCs. Specified subset: CD45RA-negative fraction. The TCR originated in a man aged 18-30 years in good health. Some clones in this sample may be carry-over from other donors' samples. The rearrangement links TRBV11-2 to TRBJ1-2, with D uncertain. The CDR3 loop is CASSLGRTLLGYTF. CDR3 nucleotides: TGTGCCAGCAGCTTAGGTCGGACGCTGCTTGGCTACACCTTC.